This T cell receptor (beta chain) was sequenced for a study of tumor-infiltrating lymphocytes in primary liver carcinoma. For the study at large: The tumors, T1-T3 N0M0 lesions, were roughly 4.2 to 11 cm across.

Researchers generated TCR beta cDNA from around 510 ng of total RNA, relying on a constant-region primer. Three rounds of nested multiplex PCR with slightly modified ARM-PCR produced TCR beta libraries. Forward primers for TRBV1-TRBV30 and a C-beta reverse primer served the first two PCR rounds, at 10 cycles each. One entry per CDR3 protein results from TCRdb running MiXCR on the multiplex PCR reads. The sample yields 300,000 to 350,000 distinct CDR3 sequences, approximately 58% seen once. For blood RNA, unsorted whole blood served as the source, and germline DNA was extracted too. Germline CDR1 is SQVTM and CDR2 is ANQGSEA. The V end lost 6 bases, the J end lost 9 bases, and 9 bases lay between the germline ends. The CDR3 totals 10 residues. For this clonotype: A much larger clone lies one base from this, so it may be a read error.

This clonotype originated in a woman in her 30s with primary liver carcinoma and hepatitis B virus infection. Sequences were obtained from peripheral blood. The chain uses TRBV29-1 and TRBJ2-1; the D is unclear. Here the CDR3 DNA reads TGCAGCGTCGCCTCGAGTGAGCAGTTCTTC. Residues: CSVASSEQFF.